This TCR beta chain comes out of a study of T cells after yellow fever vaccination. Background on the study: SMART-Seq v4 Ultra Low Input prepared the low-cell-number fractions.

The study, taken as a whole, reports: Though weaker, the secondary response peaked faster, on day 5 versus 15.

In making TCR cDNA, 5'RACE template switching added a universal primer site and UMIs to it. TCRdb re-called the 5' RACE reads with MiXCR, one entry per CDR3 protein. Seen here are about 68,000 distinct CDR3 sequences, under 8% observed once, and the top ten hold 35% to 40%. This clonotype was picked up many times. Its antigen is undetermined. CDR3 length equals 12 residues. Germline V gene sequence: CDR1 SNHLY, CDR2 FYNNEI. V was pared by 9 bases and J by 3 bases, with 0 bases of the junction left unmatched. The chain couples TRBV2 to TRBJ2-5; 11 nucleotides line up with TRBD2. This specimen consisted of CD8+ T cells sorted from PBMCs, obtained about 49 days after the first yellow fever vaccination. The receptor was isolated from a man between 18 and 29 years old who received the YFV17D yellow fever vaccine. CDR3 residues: CARTSGEETQYF. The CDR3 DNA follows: TGTGCCAGGACTAGCGGGGAAGAGACCCAGTACTTC.